The 29 T cell receptor beta chains in this list originate from one sample, sequenced in a study of blood T cell repertoires in COVID-19. Measured with immunoSEQ multiplex PCR; TCRdb has only the in-frame clones, and not every one. The sample yields about 260,000 clones, approximately 91% seen once. The specimen sequenced was peripheral blood. The receptors were sampled from a human donor in a cohort sampled during active COVID-19.

The chain recombines TRBV4-3 with TRBJ1-3; D not resolved. V dropped 0 bases and J dropped 3 bases, with 9 bases sitting between them. The CDR3 has 15 amino acids. Per the germline V gene, CDR1 is LGHNA and CDR2 is YSLEER. In nucleotides, the CDR3 is TGCGCCAGCAGCCAAGACCCCGGGATTGGAAACACCATATATTTT. It codes for CASSQDPGIGNTIYF.

The V call is TRBV5-4, the J call TRBJ1-6, with D uncertain. This CDR3 spans 14 amino acids. Germline V gene sequence: CDR1 SGHNT, CDR2 YYREEE (reference sequence). Trimming stripped 2 bases from V and 6 bases from J, with 9 bases between. This CDR3 is CASSFQQTNSPLHF. CDR3 nucleotides: TGTGCCAGCAGCTTTCAACAGACTAATTCACCCCTCCACTTT.

This chain joins TRBV20-1 and TRBJ2-7; 10 nucleotides agree with TRBD1. The V and J ends lost 6 bases and 6 bases, in that order; junction bases with no gene match: 2. This CDR3 spans 11 amino acids. The germline V gene encodes CDR1 DFQATT and CDR2 SNEGSKA (reference sequence). The CDR3 loop is CSADRGREQYF. For the CDR3, the DNA is TGCAGTGCCGACAGGGGGCGCGAGCAGTACTTC.

This rearrangement joins TRBV11-2 to TRBJ1-4; a weak D match, TRBD1 (5 bases). The V gene's germline CDR1 is SGHAT and CDR2 FQNNGV. This CDR3 region has 16 residues. Trimming left V 5 bases short and J 1 base short, with 14 bases between. This chain's CDR3 is CASSHRYRLTNEKLFF. The CDR3 nucleotides read TGTGCCAGCAGCCATAGATACAGGTTAACTAATGAAAAACTGTTTTTT.

The chain uses TRBV4-3 and TRBJ1-1; D is unclear. Trimming pared 2 bases from V and 3 bases from J, leaving 13 bases between. CDR1 is LGHNA and CDR2 is YSLEER in the germline V gene. This CDR3 is 15 amino acids long. The CDR3: CASSQSGPRYTEAFF. CDR3 sequence (DNA): TGCGCCAGCAGCCAAAGCGGGCCCCGATACACTGAAGCTTTCTTT.

The gene calls are TRBV9 and TRBJ2-5; TRBD2 matches at 16 bases. This CDR3 spans 17 amino acids. The germline V gene encodes CDR1 SGDLS and CDR2 YYNGEE. Trimming at V came to 3 bases and at J to 4 bases, leaving 6 bases not matched to a gene. CDR3 nucleotide sequence: TGTGCCAGCAGCGCGGGGACTAGCGGGGGGGAAGGAGAGACCCAGTACTTC. Translated: CASSAGTSGGEGETQYF.

The gene calls are TRBV7-8 and TRBJ1-3; TRBD1 might be the D (5 bases). V lost 1 base and J lost 5, with 12 bases in between. Per germline, CDR1 SGHVS and CDR2 FQNEAQ. This CDR3 is 15 amino acids long. CDR3 in DNA: TGTGCCAGCAGCTTAGGAGGGACTGGAAGAAACACCATATATTTT. Residues: CASSLGGTGRNTIYF.

This clone was seen a few times. The chain combines TRBV29-1 with TRBJ1-3, with D tentatively TRBD1 (6 bases). The germline V gene has CDR1 SQVTM and CDR2 ANQGSEA. The CDR3 is made up of 13 amino acids. Trimming removed 6 bases from V and 3 bases from J, with 12 bases in between. The CDR3 loop reads CSVVTGGGNTIYF. DNA of the CDR3: TGCAGCGTCGTGACAGGTGGTGGAAACACCATATATTTT.

This clone came up a few times. This chain uses TRBV27 with TRBJ2-1; perhaps TRBD1 as D (6 bases). V lost 4 bases, J lost 8 bases, and 15 bases lay in between. The germline gives CDR1 MNHEY, CDR2 SMNVEV (reference sequence). The length of the CDR3 is 14 residues. This CDR3 reads CASSSRTGGDEQFF. CDR3 in DNA: TGTGCCAGCAGTTCCCGGACTGGGGGCGATGAGCAGTTCTTC.

CDR3 bases: TGTGCCAGCAGTGACTCAATGTTGGGGAAGGGGGTGAACACTGAAGCTTTCTTT. It is translated as CASSDSMLGKGVNTEAFF. V and J are TRBV6-4 and TRBJ1-1, with D possibly matching TRBD1 (6 bases). Germline CDR1 reads MRHNA; CDR2 reads SNTAGT. The germline V and J ends were trimmed by 0 bases and 0 bases, with 17 bases remaining between them. This CDR3 is built from 18 residues.

This chain joins TRBV20-1 and TRBJ1-3; a weak D match, TRBD1 (5 bases). The V end was cut by 5 bases, the J end by 9 bases, with 11 bases between. This CDR3 region has 11 residues. The germline V gene encodes CDR1 DFQATT and CDR2 SNEGSKA (reference sequence). Written as DNA, the CDR3 is TGCAGTGCTCGTGGGGCTGGCACCATATATTTT. Amino acid sequence: CSARGAGTIYF.

This chain uses TRBV3-1 (or the pseudogene TRBV3-2) with TRBJ2-1; TRBD2 is a possible D gene (6 bases). CDR1 and CDR2 from the germline V gene are LGHDT and YNNKEL (reference sequence). CDR3 length equals 14 residues. V lost 3 bases and J lost 11, with 17 bases in between. CDR3 protein: CASSHDGGAKQQFF. The CDR3 bases are TGTGCCAGCAGCCATGACGGGGGAGCCAAGCAGCAGTTCTTC.

The gene calls are TRBV6-4 and TRBJ1-5, with D possibly being TRBD1 (5 bases). The CDR3 has 12 amino acids. With 7 bases removed from V and 3 bases from J, the gap between germline ends came to 7 bases. Germline-derived CDR1 and CDR2 are MRHNA and SNTAGT. CDR3: CASMTDNQPQHF. CDR3 DNA: TGTGCCAGCATGACAGACAATCAGCCCCAGCATTTT.

This rearrangement joins TRBV28 to TRBJ1-3, with D unresolved. CDR3 length: 14 amino acids. Germline V gene data show CDR1 as MDHEN and CDR2 as SYDVKM. V was cut by 3 bases and J by 0 bases, with 6 bases left in between. The CDR3 spells CASSLYYSGNTIYF. The CDR3 region has the DNA TGTGCCAGCAGTTTGTATTACTCTGGAAACACCATATATTTT.

This clone was observed a few times. The gene calls are TRBV28 and TRBJ2-7; 9 nucleotides line up with TRBD2. Unmatched junction bases numbered 7, after V lost 7 bases and J lost 6 bases. Germline V lookup: CDR1 MDHEN, CDR2 SYDVKM. The CDR3 length is 13 residues. The CDR3 sequence is CASKRGASVEQYF. The CDR3 nucleotides read TGTGCCAGCAAGCGGGGGGCGTCGGTCGAGCAGTACTTC. Based on the CDR3 plus reference TRBV28 and TRBJ2-7, the full variable domain is DVKVTQSSRYLVKRTGEKVFLECVQDMDHENMFWYRQDPGLGLRLIYFSYDVKMKEKGDIPEGYSVSREKKERFSLILESASTNQTSMYLCASKRGASVEQYFGPGTRLTVT.

J is TRBJ1-2 and V is TRBV6-5; a possible D gene is TRBD1 (5 bases). This CDR3 comprises 14 residues. The V gene's germline CDR1 is MNHEY and CDR2 SVGAGI. The V end was cut by 0 bases, the J end by 8 bases, with 13 bases between. This CDR3 is CASSYSGWGGGYTF. DNA for the CDR3: TGTGCCAGCAGTTACTCCGGTTGGGGCGGAGGCTACACCTTC.

This clone was seen just once. DNA of the CDR3: TGTGCCAGCAGCCCCGGTTCCGCGGGGCGACCCTACGAGCAGTACTTC. As protein: CASSPGSAGRPYEQYF. The chain employs TRBV7-6 and TRBJ2-7; a weak D match, TRBD2 (6 bases). From germline, CDR1 is SGHVS and CDR2 FNYEAQ. Trimming took off 5 bases at V and 2 bases at J, with 19 bases between the two ends. CDR3 length: 16 residues.

The rearrangement joins TRBV18 to TRBJ2-2; D gene ambiguous. Trimming took off 0 bases at V and 2 bases at J, with 16 bases between the two ends. CDR1 is KGHSH and CDR2 is LQKENI in the germline V gene. There are 18 residues in the CDR3. The chain's CDR3 is CASSPPDSPMYNTGELFF. CDR3 nucleotide sequence: TGTGCCAGCTCACCACCCGACTCTCCGATGTATAACACCGGGGAGCTGTTTTTT.

This sequence joins TRBV18 and TRBJ2-5, with D unresolved. V lost 4 bases to trimming and J lost 1 base, with 16 bases between them. The CDR3 runs to 16 residues. CDR1 and CDR2 from the germline V gene are KGHSH and LQKENI. This CDR3 is CASSQITPTSQETQYF. The CDR3 DNA follows: TGTGCCAGCTCACAGATAACTCCCACGTCCCAAGAGACCCAGTACTTC.

This sequence joins TRBV10-3 and TRBJ2-7; TRBD1 might be the D (6 bases). Trimming removed 6 bases from V and 3 bases from J, with 21 bases in between. Germline loops: CDR1 ENHRY, CDR2 SYGVKD. This CDR3 has 16 residues. CDR3 nucleotide sequence: TGTGCCATCAGGGGTGAGGGGACACGGACGAACTACGAGCAGTACTTC. Translation gives CAIRGEGTRTNYEQYF.

The chain uses TRBV15 and TRBJ1-5; the D is unclear. Germline loops: CDR1 LNHNV, CDR2 YYDKDF (reference sequence). The CDR3 is 12 amino acids. The V and J ends lost 0 bases and 8 bases respectively, with 5 bases between them. DNA of the CDR3: TGTGCCACCAGCAGAGATCGGGAGCCCCAGCATTTT. Translation gives CATSRDREPQHF.

The V call is TRBV4-3, the J call TRBJ1-6; perhaps TRBD1 as D (6 bases). The CDR3 runs 15 residues. Germline V lookup: CDR1 LGHNA, CDR2 YSLEER. Trimming pared 0 bases from V and 10 bases from J, leaving 13 bases between. The CDR3: CASSQEAWGGSPLHF. The CDR3 nucleotides read TGCGCCAGCAGCCAAGAAGCGTGGGGGGGCTCACCCCTCCACTTT.

This rearrangement joins TRBV5-1 to TRBJ2-7; 10 positions agree with TRBD1. CDR3 length: 15 amino acids. After removal of 1 base from V and 5 bases from J, the junction contained 6 bases not matched to a gene. Germline V gene sequence: CDR1 SGHRS, CDR2 YFSETQ. In DNA, the CDR3 is TGCGCCAGCAGCTTGAAAGGACAGGGGGGCCACGAGCAGTACTTC. Amino acids: CASSLKGQGGHEQYF.

This chain connects TRBV5-5 to TRBJ1-4; no firm D call. The V end lost 4 bases, the J end lost 1 base, and 8 bases lay between the germline ends. Germline loops: CDR1 SGHKS, CDR2 YYEKEE (reference sequence). The CDR3 is 14 amino acids. The CDR3 reads CASSLGLTNEKLFF. The CDR3 DNA is TGTGCCAGCAGCCTCGGGTTAACTAATGAAAAACTGTTTTTT. Using reference TRBV5-5 and TRBJ1-4 for the parts outside the CDR3, the full variable domain is DAGVTQSPTHLIKTRGQQVTLRCSPISGHKSVSWYQQVLGQGPQFIFQYYEKEERGRGNFPDRFSARQFPNYSSELNVNALLLGDSALYLCASSLGLTNEKLFFGSGTQLSVL.

This clone was observed a handful of times. The genes are TRBV18 and TRBJ2-1, with D tentatively TRBD2 (5 bases). Trimming took 2 bases from V and 8 from J, leaving 10 bases between them. CDR3 length equals 13 residues. Germline CDR1 KGHSH, CDR2 LQKENI. The CDR3 protein is CASSPRSGDEQFF. For the CDR3, the DNA is TGTGCCAGCTCACCAAGGAGCGGTGATGAGCAGTTCTTC.

The V call is TRBV3-1 (or the pseudogene TRBV3-2), the J call TRBJ2-7, with 7 bases that match TRBD2. The CDR3 covers 13 residues. After removal of 5 bases from V and 5 bases from J, the junction contained 6 bases not matched to a gene. Germline V lookup: CDR1 LGHDT, CDR2 YNNKEL (reference sequence). The CDR3: CASSERDLHEQYF. CDR3 DNA: TGTGCCAGCAGCGAGCGGGACTTACACGAGCAGTACTTC.

The chain carries TRBV5-6 and TRBJ1-4, with no clear D. V dropped 3 bases and J dropped 5 bases, with 11 bases sitting between them. Germline V CDR1 and CDR2: SGHDT, YYEEEE. This CDR3 contains 14 residues. The CDR3 DNA sequence: TGTGCCAGCAGCTCGATCGGTCTAAATGAAAAACTGTTTTTT. Translation: CASSSIGLNEKLFF.

The genes are TRBV18 and TRBJ1-2, with D possibly matching TRBD1 (5 bases). V lost 2 bases and J 8 bases, leaving 9 bases between the germline ends. The CDR3 runs 12 residues. Germline V CDR1 and CDR2: KGHSH, LQKENI. CDR3 protein: CASSPVGEGYTF. As DNA, the CDR3 is TGTGCCAGCTCACCAGTAGGGGAAGGCTACACCTTC.

CDR3 sequence: CASSPIGQGDTEAFF. The CDR3 bases are TGTGCCAGCAGCCCCATCGGACAGGGAGACACTGAAGCTTTCTTT. The rearrangement uses TRBV11-2 and TRBJ1-1; the match to TRBD1 covers 8 bases. This CDR3 contains 15 residues. V lost 5 bases, J lost 3 bases, and 8 bases stayed unmatched. CDR1 SGHAT and CDR2 FQNNGV come from the germline V gene. Using reference TRBV11-2 and TRBJ1-1 for the parts outside the CDR3, the full variable domain is EAGVAQSPRYKIIEKRQSVAFWCNPISGHATLYWYQQILGQGPKLLIQFQNNGVVDDSQLPKDRFSAERLKGVDSTLKIQPAKLEDSAVYLCASSPIGQGDTEAFFGQGTRLTVV.